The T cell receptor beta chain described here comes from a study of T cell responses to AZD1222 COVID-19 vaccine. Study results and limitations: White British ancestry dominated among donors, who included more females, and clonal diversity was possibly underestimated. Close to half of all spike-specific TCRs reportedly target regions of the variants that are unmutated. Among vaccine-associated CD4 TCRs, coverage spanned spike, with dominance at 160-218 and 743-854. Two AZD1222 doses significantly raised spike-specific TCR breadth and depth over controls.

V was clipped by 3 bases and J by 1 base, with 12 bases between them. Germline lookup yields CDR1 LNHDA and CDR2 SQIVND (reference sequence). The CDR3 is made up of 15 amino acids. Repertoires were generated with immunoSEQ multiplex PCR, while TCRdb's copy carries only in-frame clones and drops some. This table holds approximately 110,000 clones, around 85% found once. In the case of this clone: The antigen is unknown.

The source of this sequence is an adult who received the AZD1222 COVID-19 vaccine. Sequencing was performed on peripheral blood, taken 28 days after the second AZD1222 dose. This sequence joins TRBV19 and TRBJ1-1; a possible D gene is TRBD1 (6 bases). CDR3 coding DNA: TGTGCCAGTAGTATTAAGGACAGTAGGAACACTGAAGCTTTCTTT. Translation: CASSIKDSRNTEAFF.